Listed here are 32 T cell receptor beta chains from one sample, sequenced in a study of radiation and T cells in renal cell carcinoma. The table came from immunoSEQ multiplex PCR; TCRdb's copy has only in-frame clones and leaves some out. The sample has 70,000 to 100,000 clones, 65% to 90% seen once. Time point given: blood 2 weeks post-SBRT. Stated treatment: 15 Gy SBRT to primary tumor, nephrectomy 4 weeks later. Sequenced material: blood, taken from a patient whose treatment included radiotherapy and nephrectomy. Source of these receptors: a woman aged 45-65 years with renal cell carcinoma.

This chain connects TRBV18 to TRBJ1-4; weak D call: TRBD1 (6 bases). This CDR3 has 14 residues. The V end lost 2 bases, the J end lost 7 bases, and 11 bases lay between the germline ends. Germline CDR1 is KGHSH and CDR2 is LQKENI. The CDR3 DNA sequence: TGTGCCAGCTCACCATCGGGGGGCGGTGAAAAACTGTTTTTT. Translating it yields CASSPSGGGEKLFF.

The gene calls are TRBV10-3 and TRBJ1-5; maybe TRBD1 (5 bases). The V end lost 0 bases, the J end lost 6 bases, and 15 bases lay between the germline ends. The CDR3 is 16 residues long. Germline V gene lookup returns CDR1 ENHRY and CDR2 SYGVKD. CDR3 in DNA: TGTGCCATCAGTGAGTCGCCCGGGGCCCGGGGTCAGCCCCAGCATTTT. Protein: CAISESPGARGQPQHF.

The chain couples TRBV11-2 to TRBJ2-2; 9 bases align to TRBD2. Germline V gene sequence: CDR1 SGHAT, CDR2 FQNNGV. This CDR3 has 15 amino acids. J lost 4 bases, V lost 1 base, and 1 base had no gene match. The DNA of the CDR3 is TGTGCCAGCAGCTTAGGCGGGAGGGGCACCGGGGAGCTGTTTTTT. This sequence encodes CASSLGGRGTGELFF.

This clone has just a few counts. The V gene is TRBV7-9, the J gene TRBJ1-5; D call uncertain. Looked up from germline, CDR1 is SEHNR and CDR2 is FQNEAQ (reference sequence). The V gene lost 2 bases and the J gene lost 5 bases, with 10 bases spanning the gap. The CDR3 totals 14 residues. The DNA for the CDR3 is TGTGCCAGCAGCTTATCTTTGGGGTATCAGCCCCAGCATTTT. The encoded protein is CASSLSLGYQPQHF. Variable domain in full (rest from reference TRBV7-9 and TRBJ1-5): DTGVSQNPRHKITKRGQNVTFRCDPISEHNRLYWYRQTLGQGPEFLTYFQNEAQLEKSRLLSDRFSAERPKGSFSTLEIQRTEQGDSAMYLCASSLSLGYQPQHFGDGTRLSIL.

The CDR3 DNA reads TGTGCCAGCAGCTTGGCCGGAGACAACCACGAGCAGTACTTC. Translation gives CASSLAGDNHEQYF. This rearrangement joins TRBV5-4 to TRBJ2-7; the D is unclear. Germline V lookup: CDR1 SGHNT, CDR2 YYREEE (reference sequence). CDR3 length equals 14 residues. V lost 0 bases and J lost 5, with 12 bases in between.

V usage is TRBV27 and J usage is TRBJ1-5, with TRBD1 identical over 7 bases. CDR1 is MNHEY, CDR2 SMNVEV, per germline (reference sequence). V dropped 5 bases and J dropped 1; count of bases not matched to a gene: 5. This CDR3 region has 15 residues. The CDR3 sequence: CASSPGTVSNQPQHF. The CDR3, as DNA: TGTGCCAGCAGTCCCGGGACAGTAAGCAATCAGCCCCAGCATTTT.

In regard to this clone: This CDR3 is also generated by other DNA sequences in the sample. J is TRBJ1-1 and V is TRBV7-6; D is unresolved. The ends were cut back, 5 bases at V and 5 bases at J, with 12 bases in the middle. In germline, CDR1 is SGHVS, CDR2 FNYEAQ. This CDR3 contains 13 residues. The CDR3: CASSLSQRTEAFF. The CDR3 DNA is TGTGCCAGCAGCCTATCCCAGCGTACTGAAGCTTTCTTT.

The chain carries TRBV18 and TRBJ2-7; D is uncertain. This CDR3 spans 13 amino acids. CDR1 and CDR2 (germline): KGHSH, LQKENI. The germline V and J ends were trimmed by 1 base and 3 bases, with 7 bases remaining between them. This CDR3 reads CASSPRQNYEQYF. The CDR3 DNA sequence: TGTGCCAGCTCACCACGGCAGAACTACGAGCAGTACTTC.

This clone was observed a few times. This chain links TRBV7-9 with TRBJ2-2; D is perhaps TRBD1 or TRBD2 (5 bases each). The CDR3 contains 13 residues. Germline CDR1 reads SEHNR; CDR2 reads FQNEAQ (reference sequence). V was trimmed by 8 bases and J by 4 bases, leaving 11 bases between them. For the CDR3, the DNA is TGTGCCAGCGCCGGGACCGTCACCGGGGAGCTGTTTTTT. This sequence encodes CASAGTVTGELFF. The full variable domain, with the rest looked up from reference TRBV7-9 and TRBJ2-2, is DTGVSQNPRHKITKRGQNVTFRCDPISEHNRLYWYRQTLGQGPEFLTYFQNEAQLEKSRLLSDRFSAERPKGSFSTLEIQRTEQGDSAMYLCASAGTVTGELFFGEGSRLTVL.

The CDR3 DNA reads as TGTGCCAGCAGCTTCATGAATAATCAGCCCCAGCATTTT. Its protein is CASSFMNNQPQHF. The chain combines TRBV5-6 with TRBJ1-5; no clear D gene. The V end lost 2 bases, the J end lost 4 bases, and 7 bases lay between the germline ends. This CDR3 spans 13 amino acids. From germline, CDR1 is SGHDT and CDR2 YYEEEE.

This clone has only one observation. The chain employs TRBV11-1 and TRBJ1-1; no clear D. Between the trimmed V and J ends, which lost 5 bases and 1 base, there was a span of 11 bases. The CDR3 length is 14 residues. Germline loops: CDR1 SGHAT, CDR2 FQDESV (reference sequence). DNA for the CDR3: TGTGCCAGCAGCCCGGTCCGGGAGAACACTGAAGCTTTCTTT. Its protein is CASSPVRENTEAFF. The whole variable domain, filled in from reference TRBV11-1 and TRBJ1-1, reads EAEVAQSPRYKITEKSQAVAFWCDPISGHATLYWYRQILGQGPELLVQFQDESVVDDSQLPKDRFSAERLKGVDSTLKIQPAELGDSAMYLCASSPVRENTEAFFGQGTRLTVV.

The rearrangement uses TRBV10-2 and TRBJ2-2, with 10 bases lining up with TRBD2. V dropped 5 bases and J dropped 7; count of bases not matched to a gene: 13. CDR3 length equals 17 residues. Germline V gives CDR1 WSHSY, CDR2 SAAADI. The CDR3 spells CASSLDGLAAHGGELFF. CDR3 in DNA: TGCGCCAGCAGTCTAGACGGACTAGCGGCGCATGGCGGGGAGCTGTTTTTT.

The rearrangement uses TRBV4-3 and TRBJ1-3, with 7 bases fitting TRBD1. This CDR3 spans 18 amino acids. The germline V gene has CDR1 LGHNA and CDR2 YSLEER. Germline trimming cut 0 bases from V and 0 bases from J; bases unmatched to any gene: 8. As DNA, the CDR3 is TGCGCCAGCAGCCAAGAAACCAGGGGGATTAGCTCTGGAAACACCATATATTTT. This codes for CASSQETRGISSGNTIYF.

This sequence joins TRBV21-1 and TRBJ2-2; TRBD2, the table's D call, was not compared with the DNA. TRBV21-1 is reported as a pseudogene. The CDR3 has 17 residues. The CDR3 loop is CASSKRAGGTNTGELFF. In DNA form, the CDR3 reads TGTGCCAGCAGCAAGAGAGCGGGGGGAACGAACACCGGGGAGCTGTTTTTT.

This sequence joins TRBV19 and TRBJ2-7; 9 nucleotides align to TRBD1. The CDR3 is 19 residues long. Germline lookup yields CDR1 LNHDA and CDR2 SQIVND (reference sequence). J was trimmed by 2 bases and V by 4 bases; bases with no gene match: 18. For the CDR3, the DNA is TGTGCCAGTAGTACCCAGGACTCGGGACAGGGATTCGAAGCCTACGAGCAGTACTTC. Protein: CASSTQDSGQGFEAYEQYF.

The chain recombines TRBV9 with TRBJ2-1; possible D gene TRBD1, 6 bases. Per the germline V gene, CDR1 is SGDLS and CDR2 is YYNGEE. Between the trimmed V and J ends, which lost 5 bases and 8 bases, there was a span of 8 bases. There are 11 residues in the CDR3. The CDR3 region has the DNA TGTGCCAGCAGGTCAGGGGATGAGCAGTTCTTC. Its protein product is CASRSGDEQFF.

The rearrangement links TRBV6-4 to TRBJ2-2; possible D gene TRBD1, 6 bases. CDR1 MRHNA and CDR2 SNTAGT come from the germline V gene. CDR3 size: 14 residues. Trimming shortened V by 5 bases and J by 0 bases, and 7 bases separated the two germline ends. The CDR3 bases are TGTGCCAGCAGTAACAGGGCGAACACCGGGGAGCTGTTTTTT. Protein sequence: CASSNRANTGELFF.

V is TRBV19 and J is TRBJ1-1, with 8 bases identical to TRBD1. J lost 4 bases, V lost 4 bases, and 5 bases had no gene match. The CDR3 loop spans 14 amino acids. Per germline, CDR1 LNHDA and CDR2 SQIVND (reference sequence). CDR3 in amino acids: CASSTTGEGTEAFF. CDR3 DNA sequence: TGTGCCAGTAGTACGACAGGGGAGGGCACTGAAGCTTTCTTT.

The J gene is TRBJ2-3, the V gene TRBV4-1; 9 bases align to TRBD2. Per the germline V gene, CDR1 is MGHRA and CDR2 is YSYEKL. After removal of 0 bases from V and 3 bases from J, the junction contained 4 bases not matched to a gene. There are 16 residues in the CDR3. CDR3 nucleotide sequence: TGCGCCAGCAGCCAAGAGCGGGGGGGCATGACAGATACGCAGTATTTT. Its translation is CASSQERGGMTDTQYF.

The CDR3 DNA reads as TGTGCCAGCATTACTGGAAACACCATATATTTT. Amino acids: CASITGNTIYF. The rearrangement joins TRBV6-5 to TRBJ1-3; no definite D call. This CDR3 is 11 amino acids long. Trimming pared 7 bases from V and 2 bases from J, leaving 3 bases between. CDR1 is MNHEY and CDR2 is SVGAGI in the germline V gene.

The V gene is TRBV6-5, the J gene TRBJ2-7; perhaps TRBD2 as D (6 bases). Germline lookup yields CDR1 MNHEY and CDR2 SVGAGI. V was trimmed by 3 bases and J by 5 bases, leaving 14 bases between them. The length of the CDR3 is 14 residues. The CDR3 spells CASSYLIGRNEQYF. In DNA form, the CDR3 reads TGTGCCAGCAGTTATTTGATAGGGAGGAACGAGCAGTACTTC.

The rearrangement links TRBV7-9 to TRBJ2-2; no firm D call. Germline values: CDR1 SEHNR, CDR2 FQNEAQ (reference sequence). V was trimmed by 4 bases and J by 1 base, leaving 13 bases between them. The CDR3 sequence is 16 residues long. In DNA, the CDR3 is TGTGCCAGCAGCTCCGACGGTCCGAGGAACACCGGGGAGCTGTTTTTT. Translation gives CASSSDGPRNTGELFF.

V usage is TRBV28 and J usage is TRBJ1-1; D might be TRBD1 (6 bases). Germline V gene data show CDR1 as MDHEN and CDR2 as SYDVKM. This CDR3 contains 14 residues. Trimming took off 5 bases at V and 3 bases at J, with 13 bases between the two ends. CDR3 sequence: CASSRLQGYTEAFF. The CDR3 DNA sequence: TGTGCCAGCAGTCGCCTACAGGGCTACACTGAAGCTTTCTTT.

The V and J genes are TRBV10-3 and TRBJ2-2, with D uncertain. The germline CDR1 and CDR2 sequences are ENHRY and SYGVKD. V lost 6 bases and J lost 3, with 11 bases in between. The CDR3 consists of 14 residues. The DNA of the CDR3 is TGTGCCATCAGGGCCACCTTGGACACCGGGGAGCTGTTTTTT. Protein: CAIRATLDTGELFF.

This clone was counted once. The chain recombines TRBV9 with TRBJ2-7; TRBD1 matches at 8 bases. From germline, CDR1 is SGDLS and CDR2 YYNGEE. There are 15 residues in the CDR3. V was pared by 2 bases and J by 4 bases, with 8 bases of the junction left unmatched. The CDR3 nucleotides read TGTGCCAGCAGCGTCGGGGACAGGTTAAGGTACGAGCAGTACTTC. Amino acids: CASSVGDRLRYEQYF.

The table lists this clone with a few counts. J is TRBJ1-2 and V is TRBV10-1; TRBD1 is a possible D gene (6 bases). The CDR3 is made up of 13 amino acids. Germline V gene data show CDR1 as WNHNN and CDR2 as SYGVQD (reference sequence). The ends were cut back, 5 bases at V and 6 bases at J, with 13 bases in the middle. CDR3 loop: CASSPTRGDGYTF. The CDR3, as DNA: TGCGCCAGCAGTCCAACCAGGGGTGATGGCTACACCTTC.

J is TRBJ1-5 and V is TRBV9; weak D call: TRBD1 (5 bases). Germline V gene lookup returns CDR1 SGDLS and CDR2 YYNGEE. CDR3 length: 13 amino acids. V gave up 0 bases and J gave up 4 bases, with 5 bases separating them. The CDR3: CASSVAGNQPQHF. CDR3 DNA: TGTGCCAGCAGCGTAGCAGGGAATCAGCCCCAGCATTTT.

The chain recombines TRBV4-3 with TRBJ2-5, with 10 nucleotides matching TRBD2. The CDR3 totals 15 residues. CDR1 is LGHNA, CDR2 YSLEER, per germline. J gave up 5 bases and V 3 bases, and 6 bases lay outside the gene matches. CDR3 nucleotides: TGCGCCAGCAGCCAGAGCGGGGGGGCTTTTGAGACCCAGTACTTC. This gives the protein CASSQSGGAFETQYF.

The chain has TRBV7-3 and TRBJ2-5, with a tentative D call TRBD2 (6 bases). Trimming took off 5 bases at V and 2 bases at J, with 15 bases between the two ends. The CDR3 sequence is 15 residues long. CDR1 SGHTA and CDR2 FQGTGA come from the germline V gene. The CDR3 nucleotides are TGTGCCAGCAGCCAACTAAGCGGGCCACAAGAGACCCAGTACTTC. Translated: CASSQLSGPQETQYF.

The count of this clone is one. The CDR3 sequence: CASSQGGRQETQYF. The CDR3, as DNA: TGCGCCAGCAGCCAAGGGGGGCGCCAAGAGACCCAGTACTTC. The chain couples TRBV4-3 to TRBJ2-5; TRBD1 might be the D (6 bases). Trimming cost V 1 base and J 1 base, with 7 bases left between them. The germline gives CDR1 LGHNA, CDR2 YSLEER. This CDR3 has 14 amino acids.

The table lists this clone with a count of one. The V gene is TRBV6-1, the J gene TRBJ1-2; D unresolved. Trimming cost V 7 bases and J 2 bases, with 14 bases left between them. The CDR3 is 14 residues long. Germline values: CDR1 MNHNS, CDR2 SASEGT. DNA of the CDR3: TGTGCCAGCATGATCGACCGGACCAACTATGGCTACACCTTC. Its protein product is CASMIDRTNYGYTF.

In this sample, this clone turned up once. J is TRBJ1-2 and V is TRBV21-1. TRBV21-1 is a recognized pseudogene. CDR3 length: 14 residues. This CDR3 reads CASSKGWWSYGYTF. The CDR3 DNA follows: TGTGCCAGCAGCAAAGGTTGGTGGAGCTATGGCTACACCTTC.